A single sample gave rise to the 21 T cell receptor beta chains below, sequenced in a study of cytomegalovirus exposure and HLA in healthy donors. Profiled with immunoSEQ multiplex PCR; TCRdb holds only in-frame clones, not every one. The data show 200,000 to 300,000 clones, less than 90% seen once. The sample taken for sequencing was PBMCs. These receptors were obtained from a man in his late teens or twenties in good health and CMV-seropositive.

CDR3 protein: CAWLKIQQNTEAFF. The CDR3 nucleotides read TGTGCCTGGTTGAAAATACAGCAGAACACTGAAGCTTTCTTT. The chain couples TRBV30 to TRBJ1-1; D is undetermined. The germline CDR1 and CDR2 sequences are GTSNPN and SVGIG (reference sequence). This CDR3 contains 14 residues. The V end lost 5 bases, the J end lost 1 base, and 14 bases lay between the germline ends. Looking up the rest from reference TRBV30 and TRBJ1-1 gives the full variable domain: SQTIHQWPATLVQPVGSPLSLECTVEGTSNPNLYWYRQAAGRGLQLLFYSVGIGQISSEVPQNLSASRPQDRQFILSSKKLLLSDSGFYLCAWLKIQQNTEAFFGQGTRLTVV.

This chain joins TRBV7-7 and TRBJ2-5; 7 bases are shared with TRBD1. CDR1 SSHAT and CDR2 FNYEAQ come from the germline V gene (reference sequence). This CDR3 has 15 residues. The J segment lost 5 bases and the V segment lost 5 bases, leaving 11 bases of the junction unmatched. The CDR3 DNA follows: TGTGCCAGCAGCCGCGACAGGGCGAGCTCGGAGACCCAGTACTTC. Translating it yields CASSRDRASSETQYF. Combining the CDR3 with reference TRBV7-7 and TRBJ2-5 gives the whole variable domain GAGVSQSPRYKVTKRGQDVTLRCDPISSHATLYWYQQALGQGPEFLTYFNYEAQPDKSGLPSDRFSAERPEGSISTLTIQRTEQRDSAMYRCASSRDRASSETQYFGPGTRLLVL.

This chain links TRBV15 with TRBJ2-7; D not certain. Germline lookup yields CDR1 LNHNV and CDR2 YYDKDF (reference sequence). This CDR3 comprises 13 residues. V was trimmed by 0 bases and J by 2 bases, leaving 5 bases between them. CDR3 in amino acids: CATSRDTTYEQYF. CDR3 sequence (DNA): TGTGCCACCAGCAGAGACACGACCTACGAGCAGTACTTC.

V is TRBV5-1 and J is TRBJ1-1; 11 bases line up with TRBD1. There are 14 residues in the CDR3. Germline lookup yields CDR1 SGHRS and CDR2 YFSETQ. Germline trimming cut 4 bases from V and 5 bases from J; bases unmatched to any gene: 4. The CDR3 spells CASSADRGQTEAFF. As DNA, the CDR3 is TGCGCCAGCAGCGCGGACAGGGGGCAGACTGAAGCTTTCTTT.

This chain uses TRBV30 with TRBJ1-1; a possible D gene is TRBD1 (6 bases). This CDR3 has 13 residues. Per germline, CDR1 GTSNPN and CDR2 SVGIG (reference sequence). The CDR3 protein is CLLGQPLNTEAFF. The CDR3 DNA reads TGTCTCCTCGGACAGCCCTTGAACACTGAAGCTTTCTTT.

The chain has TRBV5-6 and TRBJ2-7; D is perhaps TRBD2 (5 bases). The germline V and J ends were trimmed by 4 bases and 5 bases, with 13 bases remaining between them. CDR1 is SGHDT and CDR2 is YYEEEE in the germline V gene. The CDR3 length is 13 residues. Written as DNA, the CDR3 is TGTGCCAGCAGCGTGGGAGTGGTTAACGAGCAGTACTTC. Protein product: CASSVGVVNEQYF.

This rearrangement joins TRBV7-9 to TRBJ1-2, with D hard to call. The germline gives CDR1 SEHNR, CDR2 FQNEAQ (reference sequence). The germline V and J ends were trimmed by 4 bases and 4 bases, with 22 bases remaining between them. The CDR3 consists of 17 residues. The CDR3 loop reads CASSSIVTPAQTYGYTF. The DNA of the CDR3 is TGTGCCAGCAGCTCCATAGTTACGCCGGCACAGACCTATGGCTACACCTTC.

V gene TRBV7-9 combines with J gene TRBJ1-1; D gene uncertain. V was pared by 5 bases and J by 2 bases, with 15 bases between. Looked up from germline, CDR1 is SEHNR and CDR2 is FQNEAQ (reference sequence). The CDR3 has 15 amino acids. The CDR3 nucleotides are TGTGCCAGCAGCGGGCCGGGTCGAGACAACACTGAAGCTTTCTTT. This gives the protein CASSGPGRDNTEAFF.

The CDR3 is CASSPLGGETQYF. The CDR3 DNA reads as TGTGCCAGCAGCCCTCTAGGAGGGGAGACCCAGTACTTC. V and J are TRBV5-6 and TRBJ2-5; weak D call: TRBD2 (6 bases). The CDR3 has 13 residues. The V end was cut by 4 bases, the J end by 5 bases, with 12 bases between. Germline loops: CDR1 SGHDT, CDR2 YYEEEE.

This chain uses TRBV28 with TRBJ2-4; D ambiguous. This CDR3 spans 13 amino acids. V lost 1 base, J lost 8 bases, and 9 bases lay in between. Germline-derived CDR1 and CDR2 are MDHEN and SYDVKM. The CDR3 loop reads CASSLYPGDIQYF. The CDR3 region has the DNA TGTGCCAGCAGTTTATATCCAGGCGACATTCAGTACTTC.

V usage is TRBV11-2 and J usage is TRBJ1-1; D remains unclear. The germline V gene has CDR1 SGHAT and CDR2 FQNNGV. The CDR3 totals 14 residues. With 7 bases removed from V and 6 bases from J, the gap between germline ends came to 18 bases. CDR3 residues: CASTVERNRAEAFF. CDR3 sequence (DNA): TGTGCCAGCACCGTAGAGAGGAATAGAGCTGAAGCTTTCTTT.

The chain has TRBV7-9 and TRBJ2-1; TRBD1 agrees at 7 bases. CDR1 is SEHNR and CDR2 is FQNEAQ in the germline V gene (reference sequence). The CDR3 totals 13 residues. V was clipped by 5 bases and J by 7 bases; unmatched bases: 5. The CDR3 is CASSPRQGNEQFF. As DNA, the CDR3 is TGTGCCAGCAGCCCCCGACAGGGAAATGAGCAGTTCTTC.

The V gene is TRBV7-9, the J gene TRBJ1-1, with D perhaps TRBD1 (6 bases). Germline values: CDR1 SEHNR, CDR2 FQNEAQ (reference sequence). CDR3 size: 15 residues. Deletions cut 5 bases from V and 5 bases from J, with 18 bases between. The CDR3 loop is CASSPPGQGLTEAFF. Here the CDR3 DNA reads TGTGCCAGCAGCCCTCCAGGGCAGGGGTTGACTGAAGCTTTCTTT.

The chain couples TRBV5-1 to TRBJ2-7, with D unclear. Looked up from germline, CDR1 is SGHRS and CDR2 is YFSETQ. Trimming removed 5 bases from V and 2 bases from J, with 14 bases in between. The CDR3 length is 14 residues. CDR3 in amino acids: CASSPARLTYEQYF. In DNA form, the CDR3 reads TGCGCCAGCAGTCCCGCACGGTTGACCTACGAGCAGTACTTC.

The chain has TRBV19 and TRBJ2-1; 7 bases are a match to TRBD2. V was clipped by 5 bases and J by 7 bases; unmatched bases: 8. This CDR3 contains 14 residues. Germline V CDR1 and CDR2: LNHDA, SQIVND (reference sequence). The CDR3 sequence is CASSVGLVGNEQFF. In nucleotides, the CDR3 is TGTGCCAGTAGTGTCGGACTAGTGGGGAATGAGCAGTTCTTC.

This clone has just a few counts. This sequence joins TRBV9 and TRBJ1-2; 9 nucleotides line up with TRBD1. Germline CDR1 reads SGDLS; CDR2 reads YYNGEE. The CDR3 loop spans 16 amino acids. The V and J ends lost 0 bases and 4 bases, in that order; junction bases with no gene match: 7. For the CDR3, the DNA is TGTGCCAGCAGCGTAGATGCGGGACAGGGATTCTATGGCTACACCTTC. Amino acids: CASSVDAGQGFYGYTF.

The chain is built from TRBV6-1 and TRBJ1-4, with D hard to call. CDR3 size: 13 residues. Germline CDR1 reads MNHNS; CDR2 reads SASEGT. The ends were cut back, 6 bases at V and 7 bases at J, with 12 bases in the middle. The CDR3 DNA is TGTGCCAGCAGGCGGGGAGGCGGTGAAAAACTGTTTTTT. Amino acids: CASRRGGGEKLFF.

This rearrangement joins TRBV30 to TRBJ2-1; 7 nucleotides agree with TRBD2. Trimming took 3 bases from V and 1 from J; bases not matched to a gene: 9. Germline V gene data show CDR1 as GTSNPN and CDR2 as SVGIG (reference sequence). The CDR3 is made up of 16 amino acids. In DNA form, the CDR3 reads TGTGCCTGGAGCCGTCCGGGAGGTGGTTCCTACAATGAGCAGTTCTTC. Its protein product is CAWSRPGGGSYNEQFF.

The DNA for the CDR3 is TGTGCCAGCAGCTCCGGGACTGTTTCAGAGACCCAGTACTTC. This translates into CASSSGTVSETQYF. The rearrangement links TRBV14 to TRBJ2-5; D perhaps matches TRBD2 (6 bases). V was clipped by 5 bases and J by 4 bases, with 14 bases between them. In germline, CDR1 is SGHDN, CDR2 FVKESK. The CDR3 is made up of 14 amino acids.

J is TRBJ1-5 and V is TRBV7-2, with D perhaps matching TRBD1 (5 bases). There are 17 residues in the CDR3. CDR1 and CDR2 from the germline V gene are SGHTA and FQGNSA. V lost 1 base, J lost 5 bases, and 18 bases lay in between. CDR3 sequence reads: CASSLVSGGFRDQPQHF. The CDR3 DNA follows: TGTGCCAGCAGCTTAGTATCGGGGGGGTTTCGGGATCAGCCCCAGCATTTT.

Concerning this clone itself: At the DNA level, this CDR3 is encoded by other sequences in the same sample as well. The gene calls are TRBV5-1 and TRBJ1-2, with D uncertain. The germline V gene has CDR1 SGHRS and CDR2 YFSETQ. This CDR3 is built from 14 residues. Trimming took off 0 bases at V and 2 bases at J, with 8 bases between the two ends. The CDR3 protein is CASSLEGTNYGYTF. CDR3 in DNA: TGCGCCAGCAGCTTGGAGGGCACCAACTATGGCTACACCTTC. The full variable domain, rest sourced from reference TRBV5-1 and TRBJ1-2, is KAGVTQTPRYLIKTRGQQVTLSCSPISGHRSVSWYQQTPGQGLQFLFEYFSETQRNKGNFPGRFSGRQFSNSRSEMNVSTLELGDSALYLCASSLEGTNYGYTFGSGTRLTVV.